This entry describes one T cell receptor (beta chain). The source of the sample is a study of T-cell reconstitution after alpha-beta-depleted transplantation in children. Construction of the TCRbeta library involved unique molecular identifiers. One entry per CDR3 protein results from TCRdb running MiXCR on the PCR reads. The sample carries some 590,000 distinct CDR3 sequences, under 12% recorded once. Sequencing was performed on PBMCs from the stem cell graft donor, taken from the stem cell graft. This TCR derives from a human donor who donated a stem cell graft to a child with acute myeloid leukemia.

This chain's CDR3 is CASSSTGVRVQPQHF. CDR3 DNA: TGTGCCAGCAGTTCGACAGGGGTTAGGGTTCAGCCCCAGCATTTT. V is TRBV27 and J is TRBJ1-5; 8 nucleotides align to TRBD1. The CDR3 consists of 15 residues. The germline V gene has CDR1 MNHEY and CDR2 SMNVEV (reference sequence). The V segment lost 4 bases and the J segment 6 bases; nucleotides outside the gene matches: 8.